The sequence of this TCR beta chain was determined in a study of identical twins. Germline V CDR1 and CDR2: LGHDT, YNNKEL (reference sequence). V dropped 2 bases and J dropped 0 bases, with 17 bases sitting between them. The CDR3 sequence is 18 residues long. Findings and limits, study-wide: Carriage of fewer insertions was seen in abundant cord blood beta clonotypes, whereas memory repertoires showed none. Out-of-frame TCR alpha sharing observed in monozygotic twins exceeded model estimates.

In TCRdb, the 5' RACE reads were re-called with MiXCR into one record per CDR3 protein. The sample shows roughly 720,000 distinct CDR3 sequences, about 20% of them seen only once. This clonotype was counted a few times. The target antigen is unknown. In addition, the sample was reused for a study of T cells expressing NK-cell markers. Per that paper: Among several donors, these clonotypes also ranked first in the CD3+CD56-NKG2C+ fraction.

The chain carries TRBV3-1 and TRBJ2-4; TRBD1 or TRBD2 may be the D gene (5 bases each). The sample was PBMCs. The clonotype was recovered from a woman aged 18-29 years in good health. Written as DNA, the CDR3 is TGTGCCAGCAGCCAATACACCAGGGACCTCTTAGCCAAAAACATTCAGTACTTC. It yields the protein CASSQYTRDLLAKNIQYF.